This T cell receptor (beta chain) was profiled in a study of T-cell memory formation after mild COVID-19. The wider study: Across donors, TCR clusters were largely donor specific. Study-level points and caveats: Among contracting clones, CD4+ were mainly CM/EM and CD8+ enriched in EMRA. Cross-reactive memory appears to have joined, as suggested by some responding clones showing up in pre-infection memory.

From germline, CDR1 is LGHDT and CDR2 YNNKEL (reference sequence). This CDR3 has 15 amino acids. With V trimmed by 4 bases and J by 4 bases, 4 bases remained unmatched. Researchers used 5'RACE with constant-segment primers to make TCR alpha and TCR beta cDNA libraries that carry sample barcodes and UMIs. TCRdb reanalysed the 5' RACE reads using MiXCR and keeps one entry per CDR3 protein. This table holds about 190,000 distinct CDR3 sequences, around 26% found once. This clonotype was seen a few times. Antigen specificity is unknown. Sequencing was carried out using PBMCs or a T cell subset sorted from them (not recorded which). The chain carries TRBV3-1 and TRBJ2-1, with 10 nucleotides matching TRBD1. The sequence derives from an adult woman who had mild COVID-19 (a few samples of this study predate the infection). Cell type and time point are not known. CDR3 nucleotide sequence: TGTGCCAGCAGCCTCCGGGACAGGGGATACAATGAGCAGTTCTTC. Translated: CASSLRDRGYNEQFF.